This T cell receptor (beta chain) was found in a study of shared clonotypes between healthy human individuals. Libraries were prepared by immunoSEQ multiplex PCR; TCRdb keeps only in-frame clonotypes and omits some of them. This table has about 2.3 million clones, about 90% appearing once. There were only Caucasian adults among the donors, and all lived in Nashville, Tennessee. This TCR came from a man aged 18 to 35 in good health. Some clones in this sample may be carry-over from other donors' samples. Sample: naive CD4+ T cells from PBMCs. Subset specified: CD45RA+ positively selected.

CDR3 DNA sequence: TGCAGCGTTGTTGGAAACAGGGGGGCAGATACGCAGTATTTT. Its translation is CSVVGNRGADTQYF. The genes are TRBV29-1 and TRBJ2-3, with TRBD1 matching over 8 bases. The V gene end was trimmed by 4 bases and the J gene end by 4 bases; junction bases not matched to a gene: 7. The CDR3 is made up of 14 amino acids. The germline V gene encodes CDR1 SQVTM and CDR2 ANQGSEA.